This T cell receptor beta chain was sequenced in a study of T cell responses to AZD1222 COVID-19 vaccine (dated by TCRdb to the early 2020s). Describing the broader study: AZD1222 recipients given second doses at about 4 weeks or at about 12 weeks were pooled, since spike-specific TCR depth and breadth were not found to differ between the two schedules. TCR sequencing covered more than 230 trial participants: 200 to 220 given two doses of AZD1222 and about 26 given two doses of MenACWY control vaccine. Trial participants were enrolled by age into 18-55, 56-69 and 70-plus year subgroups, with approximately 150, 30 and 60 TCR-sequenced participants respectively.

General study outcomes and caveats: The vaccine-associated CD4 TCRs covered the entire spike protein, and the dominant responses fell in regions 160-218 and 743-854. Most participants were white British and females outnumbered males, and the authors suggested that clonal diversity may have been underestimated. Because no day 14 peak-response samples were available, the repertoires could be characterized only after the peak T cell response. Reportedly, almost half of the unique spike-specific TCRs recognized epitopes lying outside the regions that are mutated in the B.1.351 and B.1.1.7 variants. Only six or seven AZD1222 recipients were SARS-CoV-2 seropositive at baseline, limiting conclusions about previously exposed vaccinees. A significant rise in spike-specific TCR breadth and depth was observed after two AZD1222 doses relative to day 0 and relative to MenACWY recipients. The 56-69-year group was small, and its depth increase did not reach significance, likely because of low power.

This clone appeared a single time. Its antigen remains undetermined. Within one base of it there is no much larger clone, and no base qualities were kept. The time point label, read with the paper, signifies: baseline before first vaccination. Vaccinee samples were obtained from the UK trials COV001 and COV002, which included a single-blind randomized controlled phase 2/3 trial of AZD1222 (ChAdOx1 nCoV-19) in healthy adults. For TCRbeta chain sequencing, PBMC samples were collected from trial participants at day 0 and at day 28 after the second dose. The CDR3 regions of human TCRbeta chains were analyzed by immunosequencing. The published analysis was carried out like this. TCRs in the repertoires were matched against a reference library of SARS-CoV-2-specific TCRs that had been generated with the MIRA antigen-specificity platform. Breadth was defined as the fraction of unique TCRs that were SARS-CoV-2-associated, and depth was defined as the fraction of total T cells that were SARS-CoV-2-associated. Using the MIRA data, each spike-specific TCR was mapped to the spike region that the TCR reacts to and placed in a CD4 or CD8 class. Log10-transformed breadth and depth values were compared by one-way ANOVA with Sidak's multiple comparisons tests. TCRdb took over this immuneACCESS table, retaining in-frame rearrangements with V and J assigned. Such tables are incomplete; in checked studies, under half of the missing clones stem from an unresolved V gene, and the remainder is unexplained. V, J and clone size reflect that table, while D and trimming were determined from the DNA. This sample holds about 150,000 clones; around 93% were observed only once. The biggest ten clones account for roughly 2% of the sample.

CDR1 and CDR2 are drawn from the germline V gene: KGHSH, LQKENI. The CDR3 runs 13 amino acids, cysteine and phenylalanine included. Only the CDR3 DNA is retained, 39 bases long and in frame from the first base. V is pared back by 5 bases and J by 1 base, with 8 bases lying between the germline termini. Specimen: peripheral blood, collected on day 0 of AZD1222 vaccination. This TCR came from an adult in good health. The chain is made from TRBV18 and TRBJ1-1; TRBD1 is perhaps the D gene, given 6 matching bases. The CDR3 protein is CASSKGENTEAFF. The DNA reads TGTGCCAGCTCAAAGGGGGAGAACACTGAAGCTTTCTTT.